This TCR beta chain was sequenced during a study of blood T cell repertoires in COVID-19. Across the study: COVID-19 samples, acute and convalescent, were from the United States, Italy and Spain. The cDNA or gDNA used as material had been derived from T cells, B-cell-depleted T cells, or PBMCs.

Germline V gives CDR1 SSHAT, CDR2 FNYEAQ (reference sequence). The CDR3 loop spans 16 amino acids. For this clone: Mismatch with germline at one junction end may stem from a read error.

In the study's own analysis: Counts of nucleated cells, estimated from reference gene primer amplification, were obtained. The table came from immunoSEQ multiplex PCR; TCRdb's copy has only in-frame clones and leaves some out. The DNA was the basis for D and trimming; V, J and clone size are from that table. The table lists more than 200,000 clones, approximately 85% of them singletons. This receptor was obtained from a human donor in a cohort sampled during active COVID-19. V is TRBV7-7 and J is TRBJ1-4; 10 bases fit TRBD1. Specimen: peripheral blood. CDR3 in DNA: TGTGCTAGCAGCACTGGGACAGGGGCACCTAATGAAAAACTGTTTTTT. The encoded protein is CASSTGTGAPNEKLFF.